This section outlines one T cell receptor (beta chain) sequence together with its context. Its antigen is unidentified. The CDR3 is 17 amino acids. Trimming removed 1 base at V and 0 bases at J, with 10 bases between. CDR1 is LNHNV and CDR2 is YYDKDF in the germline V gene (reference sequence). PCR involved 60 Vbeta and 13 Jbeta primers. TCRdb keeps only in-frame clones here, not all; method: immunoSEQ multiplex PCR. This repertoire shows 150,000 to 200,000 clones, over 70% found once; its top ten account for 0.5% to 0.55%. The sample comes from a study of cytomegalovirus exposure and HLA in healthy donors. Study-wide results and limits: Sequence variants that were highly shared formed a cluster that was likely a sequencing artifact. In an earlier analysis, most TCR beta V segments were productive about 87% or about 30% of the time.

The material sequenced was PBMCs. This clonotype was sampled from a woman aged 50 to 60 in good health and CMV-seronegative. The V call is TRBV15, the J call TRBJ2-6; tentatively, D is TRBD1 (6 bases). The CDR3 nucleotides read TGTGCCACCAGCAGAGGGGCAGGGGACTCTGGGGCCAACGTCCTGACTTTC. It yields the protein CATSRGAGDSGANVLTF.